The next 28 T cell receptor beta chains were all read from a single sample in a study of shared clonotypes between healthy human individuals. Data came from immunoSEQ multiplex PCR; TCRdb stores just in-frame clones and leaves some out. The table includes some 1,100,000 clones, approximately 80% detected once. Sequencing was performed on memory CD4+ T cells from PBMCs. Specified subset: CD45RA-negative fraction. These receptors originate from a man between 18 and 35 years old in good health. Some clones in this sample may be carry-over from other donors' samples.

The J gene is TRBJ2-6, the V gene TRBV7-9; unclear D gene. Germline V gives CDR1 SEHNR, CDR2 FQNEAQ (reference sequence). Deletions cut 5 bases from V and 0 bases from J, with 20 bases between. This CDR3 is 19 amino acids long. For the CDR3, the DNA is TGTGCCAGCAGCGTAAATATCGGTTTAGGGTTCTCTGGGGCCAACGTCCTGACTTTC. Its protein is CASSVNIGLGFSGANVLTF. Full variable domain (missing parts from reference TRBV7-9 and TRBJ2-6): DTGVSQNPRHKITKRGQNVTFRCDPISEHNRLYWYRQTLGQGPEFLTYFQNEAQLEKSRLLSDRFSAERPKGSFSTLEIQRTEQGDSAMYLCASSVNIGLGFSGANVLTFGAGSRLTVL.

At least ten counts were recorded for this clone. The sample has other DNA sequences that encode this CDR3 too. CDR3 loop: CASSLGGSSGNTIYF. DNA for the CDR3: TGTGCCAGCAGCTTAGGGGGTAGCTCTGGAAACACCATATATTTT. V usage is TRBV7-6 and J usage is TRBJ1-3; D gene uncertain. This CDR3 region has 15 residues. The V and J ends lost 1 base and 0 bases respectively, with 7 bases between them. Germline CDR1 reads SGHVS; CDR2 reads FNYEAQ.

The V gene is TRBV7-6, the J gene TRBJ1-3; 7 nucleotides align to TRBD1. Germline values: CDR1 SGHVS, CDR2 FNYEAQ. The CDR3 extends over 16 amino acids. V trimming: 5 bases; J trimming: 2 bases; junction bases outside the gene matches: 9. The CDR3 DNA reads TGTGCCAGCAGCCCGAGACAGGGAGGGGCTGGAAACACCATATATTTT. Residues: CASSPRQGGAGNTIYF.

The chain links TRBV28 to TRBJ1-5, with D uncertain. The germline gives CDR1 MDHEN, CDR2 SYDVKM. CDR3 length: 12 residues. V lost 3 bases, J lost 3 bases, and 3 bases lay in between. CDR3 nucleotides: TGTGCCAGCAGTTTCCCCAATCAGCCCCAGCATTTT. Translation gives CASSFPNQPQHF.

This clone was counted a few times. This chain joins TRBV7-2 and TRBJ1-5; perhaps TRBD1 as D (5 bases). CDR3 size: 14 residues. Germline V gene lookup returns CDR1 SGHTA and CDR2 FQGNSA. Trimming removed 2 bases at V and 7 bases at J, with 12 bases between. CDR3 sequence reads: CASSLRQEGQPQHF. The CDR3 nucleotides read TGTGCCAGCAGCTTACGCCAGGAGGGGCAGCCCCAGCATTTT.

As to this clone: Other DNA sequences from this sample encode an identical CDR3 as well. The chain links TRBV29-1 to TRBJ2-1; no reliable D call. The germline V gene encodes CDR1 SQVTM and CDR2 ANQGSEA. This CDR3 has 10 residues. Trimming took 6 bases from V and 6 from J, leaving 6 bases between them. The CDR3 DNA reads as TGCAGCGTCCGCGTCAATGAGCAGTTCTTC. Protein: CSVRVNEQFF.

CDR3 bases: TGTGCCAGCAGCTTAGACGACGGCGGCTACGAGCAGTACTTC. This gives the protein CASSLDDGGYEQYF. This rearrangement joins TRBV7-6 to TRBJ2-7; no clear D gene. The germline V and J ends were trimmed by 1 base and 3 bases, with 10 bases remaining between them. In germline, CDR1 is SGHVS, CDR2 FNYEAQ. The CDR3 extends over 14 amino acids.

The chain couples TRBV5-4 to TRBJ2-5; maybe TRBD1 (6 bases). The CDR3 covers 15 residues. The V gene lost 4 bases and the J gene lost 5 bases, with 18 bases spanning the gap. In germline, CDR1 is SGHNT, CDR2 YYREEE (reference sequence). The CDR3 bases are TGTGCCAGCAGCCCCAACAGGGCTCTTGGGGAGACCCAGTACTTC. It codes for CASSPNRALGETQYF. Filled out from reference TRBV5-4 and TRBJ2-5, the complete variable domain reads ETGVTQSPTHLIKTRGQQVTLRCSSQSGHNTVSWYQQALGQGPQFIFQYYREEENGRGNFPPRFSGLQFPNYSSELNVNALELDDSALYLCASSPNRALGETQYFGPGTRLLVL.

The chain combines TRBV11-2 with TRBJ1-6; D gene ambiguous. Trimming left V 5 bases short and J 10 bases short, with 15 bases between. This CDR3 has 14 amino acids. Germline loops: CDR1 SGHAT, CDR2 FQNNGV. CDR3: CASSLLLTESPLHF. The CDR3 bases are TGTGCCAGCAGCCTACTCCTGACTGAGTCACCCCTCCACTTT.

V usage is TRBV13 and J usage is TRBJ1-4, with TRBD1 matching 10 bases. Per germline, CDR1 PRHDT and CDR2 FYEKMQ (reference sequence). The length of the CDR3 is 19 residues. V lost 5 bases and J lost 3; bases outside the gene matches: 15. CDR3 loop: CASSTSVTGGGSANEKLFF. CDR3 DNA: TGTGCCAGCAGCACCAGTGTGACAGGGGGCGGATCGGCTAATGAAAAACTGTTTTTT. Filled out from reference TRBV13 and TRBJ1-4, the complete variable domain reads AAGVIQSPRHLIKEKRETATLKCYPIPRHDTVYWYQQGPGQDPQFLISFYEKMQSDKGSIPDRFSAQQFSDYHSELNMSSLELGDSALYFCASSTSVTGGGSANEKLFFGSGTQLSVL.

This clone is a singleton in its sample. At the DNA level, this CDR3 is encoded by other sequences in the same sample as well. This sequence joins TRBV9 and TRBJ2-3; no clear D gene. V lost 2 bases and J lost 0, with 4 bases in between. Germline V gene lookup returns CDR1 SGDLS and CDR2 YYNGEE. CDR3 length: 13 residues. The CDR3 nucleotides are TGTGCCAGCAGCGTCCTGAGCACAGATACGCAGTATTTT. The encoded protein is CASSVLSTDTQYF.

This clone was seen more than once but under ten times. CDR3 sequence reads: CASSKEVAYGYTF. The CDR3 nucleotides read TGTGCCAGCAGTAAAGAGGTGGCCTATGGCTACACCTTC. The chain carries TRBV25-1 and TRBJ1-2; D unclear. The ends were cut back, 5 bases at V and 4 bases at J, with 11 bases in the middle. From germline, CDR1 is MGHDK and CDR2 SYGVNS. The CDR3 totals 13 residues.

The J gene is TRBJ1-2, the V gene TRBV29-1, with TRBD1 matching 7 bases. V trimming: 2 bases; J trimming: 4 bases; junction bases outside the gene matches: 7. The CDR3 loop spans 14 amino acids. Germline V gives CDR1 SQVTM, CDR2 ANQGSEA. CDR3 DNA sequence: TGCAGCGTTGAAAGGGACAGAAGCCTCTATGGCTACACCTTC. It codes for CSVERDRSLYGYTF.

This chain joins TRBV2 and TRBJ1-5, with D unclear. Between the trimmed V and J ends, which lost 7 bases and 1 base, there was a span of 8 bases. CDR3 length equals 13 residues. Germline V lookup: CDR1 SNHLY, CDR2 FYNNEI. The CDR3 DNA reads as TGTGCCAGCAAGCAGACAAGCAATCAGCCCCAGCATTTT. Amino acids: CASKQTSNQPQHF.

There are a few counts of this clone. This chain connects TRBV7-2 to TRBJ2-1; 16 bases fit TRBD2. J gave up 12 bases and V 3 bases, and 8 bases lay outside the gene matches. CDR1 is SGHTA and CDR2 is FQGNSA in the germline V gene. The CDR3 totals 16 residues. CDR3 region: CASSFSGTSGRVGQFF. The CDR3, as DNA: TGTGCCAGCAGCTTTTCCGGGACTAGCGGGAGGGTAGGGCAGTTCTTC.

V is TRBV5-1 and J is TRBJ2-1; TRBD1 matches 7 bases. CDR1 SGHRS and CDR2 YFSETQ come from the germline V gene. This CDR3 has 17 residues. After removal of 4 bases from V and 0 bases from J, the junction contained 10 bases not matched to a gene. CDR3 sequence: CASSTQTGSSSYNEQFF. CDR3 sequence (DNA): TGCGCCAGCAGCACCCAGACAGGGTCAAGCTCCTACAATGAGCAGTTCTTC. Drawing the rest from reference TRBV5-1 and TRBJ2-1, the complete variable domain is KAGVTQTPRYLIKTRGQQVTLSCSPISGHRSVSWYQQTPGQGLQFLFEYFSETQRNKGNFPGRFSGRQFSNSRSEMNVSTLELGDSALYLCASSTQTGSSSYNEQFFGPGTRLTVL.

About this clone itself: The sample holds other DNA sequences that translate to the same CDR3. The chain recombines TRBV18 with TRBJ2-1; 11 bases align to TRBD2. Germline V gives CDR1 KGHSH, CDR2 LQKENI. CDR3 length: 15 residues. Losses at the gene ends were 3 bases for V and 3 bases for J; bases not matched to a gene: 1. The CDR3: CASSPGLADYNEQFF. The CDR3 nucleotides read TGTGCCAGCTCACCGGGACTAGCGGACTACAATGAGCAGTTCTTC.

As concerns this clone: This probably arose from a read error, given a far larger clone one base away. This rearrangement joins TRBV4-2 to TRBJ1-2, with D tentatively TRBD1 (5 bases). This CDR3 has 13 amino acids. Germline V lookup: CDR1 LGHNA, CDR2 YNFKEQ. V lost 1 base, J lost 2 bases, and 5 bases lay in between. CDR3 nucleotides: TGTGCCAGCAGCCAAGGACAGAACTATGGCTACACCTTC. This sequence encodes CASSQGQNYGYTF.

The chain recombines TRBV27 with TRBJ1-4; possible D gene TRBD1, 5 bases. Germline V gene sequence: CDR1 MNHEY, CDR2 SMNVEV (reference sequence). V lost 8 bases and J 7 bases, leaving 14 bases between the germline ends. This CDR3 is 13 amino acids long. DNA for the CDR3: TGTGCCAGCGGACGACAGCGCGGTGAAAAACTGTTTTTT. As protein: CASGRQRGEKLFF.

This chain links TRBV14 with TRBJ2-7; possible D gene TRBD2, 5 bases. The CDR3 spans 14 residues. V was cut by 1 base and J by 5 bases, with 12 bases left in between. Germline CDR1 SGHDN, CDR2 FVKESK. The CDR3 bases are TGTGCCAGCAGCCAAGGAGGGAGTTTGGACGAGCAGTACTTC. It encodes CASSQGGSLDEQYF.

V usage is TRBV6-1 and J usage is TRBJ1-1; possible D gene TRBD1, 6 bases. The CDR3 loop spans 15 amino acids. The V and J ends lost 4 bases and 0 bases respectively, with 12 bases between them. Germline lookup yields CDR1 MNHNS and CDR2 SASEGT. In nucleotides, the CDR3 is TGTGCCAGCAGTGCACGACAGGTCATGAACACTGAAGCTTTCTTT. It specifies CASSARQVMNTEAFF.

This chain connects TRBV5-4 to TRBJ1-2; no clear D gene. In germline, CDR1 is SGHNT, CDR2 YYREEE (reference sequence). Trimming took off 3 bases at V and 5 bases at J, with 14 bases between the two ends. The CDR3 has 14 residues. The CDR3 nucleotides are TGTGCCAGCAGCTCCGTGACCCCCCCATATGGCTACACCTTC. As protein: CASSSVTPPYGYTF. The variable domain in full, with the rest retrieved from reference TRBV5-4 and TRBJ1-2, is ETGVTQSPTHLIKTRGQQVTLRCSSQSGHNTVSWYQQALGQGPQFIFQYYREEENGRGNFPPRFSGLQFPNYSSELNVNALELDDSALYLCASSSVTPPYGYTFGSGTRLTVV.

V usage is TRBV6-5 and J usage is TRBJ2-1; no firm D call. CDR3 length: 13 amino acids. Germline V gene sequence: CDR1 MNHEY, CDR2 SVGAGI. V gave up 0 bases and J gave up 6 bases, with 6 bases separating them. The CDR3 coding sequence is TGTGCCAGCAGTTACTCTCAGGCCAATGAGCAGTTCTTC. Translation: CASSYSQANEQFF.

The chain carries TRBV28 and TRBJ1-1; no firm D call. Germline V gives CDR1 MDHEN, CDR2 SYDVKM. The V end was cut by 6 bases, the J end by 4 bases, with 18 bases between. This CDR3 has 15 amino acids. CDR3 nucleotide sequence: TGTGCCAGCAGAAATCTTCCGGGAGGAGTCACTGAAGCTTTCTTT. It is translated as CASRNLPGGVTEAFF.

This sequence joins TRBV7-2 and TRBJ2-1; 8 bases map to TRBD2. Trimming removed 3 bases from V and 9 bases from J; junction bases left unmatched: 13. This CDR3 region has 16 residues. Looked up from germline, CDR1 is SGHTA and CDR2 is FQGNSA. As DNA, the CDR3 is TGTGCCAGCAGCTTGAGTGGCGGGAGGAGTTGGGGTGAGCAGTTCTTC. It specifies CASSLSGGRSWGEQFF. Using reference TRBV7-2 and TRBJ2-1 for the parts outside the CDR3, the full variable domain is GAGVSQSPSNKVTEKGKDVELRCDPISGHTALYWYRQSLGQGLEFLIYFQGNSAPDKSGLPSDRFSAERTGGSVSTLTIQRTQQEDSAVYLCASSLSGGRSWGEQFFGPGTRLTVL.

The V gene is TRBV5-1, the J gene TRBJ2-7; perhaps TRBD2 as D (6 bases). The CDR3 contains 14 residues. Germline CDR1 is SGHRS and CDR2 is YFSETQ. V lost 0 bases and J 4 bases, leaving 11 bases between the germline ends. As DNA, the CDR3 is TGCGCCAGCAGCTTGGCTAGCGATGGGTACGAGCAGTACTTC. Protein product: CASSLASDGYEQYF.

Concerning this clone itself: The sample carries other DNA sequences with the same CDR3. In DNA form, the CDR3 reads TGCAGCGTCGGGACAGGGTACTACGAGCAGTACTTC. Translation gives CSVGTGYYEQYF. J is TRBJ2-5 and V is TRBV29-1, with 9 bases fitting TRBD1. TRBJ2-7 matches the DNA end more closely, so the J call is doubtful. CDR3 length: 12 amino acids. Germline CDR1 SQVTM, CDR2 ANQGSEA.

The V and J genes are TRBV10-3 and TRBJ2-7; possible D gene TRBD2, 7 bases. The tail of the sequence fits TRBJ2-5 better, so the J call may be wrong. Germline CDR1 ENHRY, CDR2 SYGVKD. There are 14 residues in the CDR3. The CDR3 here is CAISRPEGGETQYF. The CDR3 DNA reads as TGTGCCATCAGTCGACCGGAGGGGGGGGAGACCCAGTACTTC.